This T cell receptor beta chain was found in a study of CD8 T cells in Susac syndrome. While CD8+ and CD4+ T cells were isolated negatively, TEMRA cells were enriched by FACS. RNA, at about 0.5 to 1 ug, was reverse transcribed with random hexamers. TCRdb reprocessed the immunoSEQ multiplex PCR reads via MiXCR and lists one record per CDR3 protein. The sample has some 200,000 distinct CDR3 sequences, about 96% seen once; the top ten hold 0.093%. This TCR came from a human donor with multiple sclerosis. The sample was CD4+ T cells from PBMCs.

Written as DNA, the CDR3 is TGTGCCAGCAGCCAGGAAGCAAAACTGTTTTTT. It encodes CASSQEAKLFF. The gene calls are TRBV3-1 and TRBJ1-4; D remains unclear. V was pared by 3 bases and J by 10 bases, with 6 bases between. The CDR3 contains 11 residues. CDR1 LGHDT and CDR2 YNNKEL come from the germline V gene (reference sequence).